The source of this T cell receptor beta chain is a study of blood T cell repertoires in COVID-19. Study in general: Acute and convalescent COVID-19 samples came from the United States, Italy and Spain. The cDNA or gDNA used as material had been derived from T cells, B-cell-depleted T cells, or PBMCs.

Original handling: Amplifying reference gene primers gave estimates of nucleated cell counts. Using immunoSEQ multiplex PCR, the repertoire was profiled, and TCRdb retains in-frame clones only, with some absent. The V and J calls and clone size were taken over from that table, and D and trimming were inferred from the DNA. The sample consists of under 150,000 clones, roughly 88% of them appearing once. In this sample, this clone turned up a few times. Material: peripheral blood. This clonotype was obtained from a human donor in a cohort sampled during active COVID-19.

CDR3 nucleotide sequence: TGTGCCAGCTCGCGACAGGCCCGAGGCAATCAGCCCCAGCATTTT. It codes for CASSRQARGNQPQHF. The V and J genes are TRBV18 and TRBJ1-5, with a tentative D call TRBD1 (6 bases). From germline, CDR1 is KGHSH and CDR2 LQKENI. V lost 6 bases to trimming and J lost 2 bases, with 14 bases between them. The CDR3 totals 15 residues.